The present T cell receptor (beta chain) was sequenced within a study of cytomegalovirus exposure and HLA in healthy donors. The study's findings and limits: It was shown in a later analysis that HLA-associated TCR beta chains were more clonally expanded than other, equally common chains. In an earlier analysis, most TCR beta V segments were productive about 87% or about 30% of the time. A later analysis associated 15,000 or so TCR beta sequences with HLA alleles at a 0.05 false discovery rate.

13 Jbeta primers and 60 Vbeta primers were used for the PCR. This table comes from immunoSEQ multiplex PCR, and its TCRdb copy is limited to in-frame clones, with some not included. The repertoire includes 70,000 to 95,000 clones, over 60% of them detected once, and about 1.1% sits in the top ten. Concerning this clone: Its specificity is not known.

Unrecorded immune exposure was likely among donors, who were nominally healthy when sampled. The length of the CDR3 is 14 residues. V shed 3 bases, J shed 3 bases, and the junction held 6 bases outside the gene matches. Germline assignment: CDR1 SGHRS and CDR2 YFSETQ. The origin of this receptor is a male donor in good health and CMV-seronegative. Sequenced: PBMCs. The V call is TRBV5-1, the J call TRBJ2-7; 7 nucleotides align to TRBD2. The CDR3 reads CASSSSTGGYEQYF. The DNA of the CDR3 is TGCGCCAGCAGCTCATCTACGGGGGGCTACGAGCAGTACTTC.